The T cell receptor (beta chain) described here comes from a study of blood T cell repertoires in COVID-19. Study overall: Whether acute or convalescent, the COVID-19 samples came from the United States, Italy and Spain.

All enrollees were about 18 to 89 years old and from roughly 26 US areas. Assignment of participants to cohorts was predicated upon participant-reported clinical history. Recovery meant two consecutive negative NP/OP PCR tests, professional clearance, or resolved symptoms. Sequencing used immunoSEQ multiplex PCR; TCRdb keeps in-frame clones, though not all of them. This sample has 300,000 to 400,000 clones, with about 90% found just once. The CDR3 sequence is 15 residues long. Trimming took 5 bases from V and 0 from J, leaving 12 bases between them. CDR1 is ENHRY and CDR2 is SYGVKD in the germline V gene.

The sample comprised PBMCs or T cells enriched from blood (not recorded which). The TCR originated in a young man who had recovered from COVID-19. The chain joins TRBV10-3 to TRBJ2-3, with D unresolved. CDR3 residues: CAISFTGSSTDTQYF. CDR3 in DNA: TGTGCCATCAGTTTTACGGGTTCTAGCACAGATACGCAGTATTTT.